This T cell receptor beta chain emerged from a study of T cell repertoires in cytomegalovirus infection (dated by TCRdb to between 2018 and 2020). Notes on the research overall: Donor HLA type was relevant to the analysis, because carriage of CMV infection together with the matching HLA type was indicated by public TCR beta signatures. Here is what the overall study found, with its caveats: Carriers of CMV infection plus the relevant HLA type were discriminated by the cumulative frequency of public TCR beta family members in the study cohort and in an independent roughly 340-donor cohort. The ex vivo response was dominated by HLA-C-restricted CMV-specific TCR beta clonotypes, and the single most frequent clonotype in two of eight donors was supplied by these HLA-C-restricted clonotypes.

The sequencer listed for this sample is Illumina HiSeq 1500. TCRdb handled the public reads itself, with Q25 trimming in fastp and clone calling in MiXCR, and kept productive beta chains. Rows merge per CDR3 protein into single entries with the most common DNA and genes. The sample yields some 300,000 distinct CDR3 sequences; roughly 13% were counted once. The top ten clones comprise 8.8% of the sample. This clonotype has ten or more counts. The target of this receptor is not known. No quality values exist for individual bases; no much larger clone is one base distant. The germline V gene (reference sequence) yields SEHNR for CDR1 and FQNEAQ for CDR2. V lost 4 bases and J lost 7 bases; the stretch between them is 14 bases long. The CDR3 has 14 amino acids, counting the end cysteine and phenylalanine. The kept DNA is CDR3 alone, 42 bases in frame from the first base.

Recombination connected TRBV7-9 to TRBJ2-1; D gene: possibly TRBD1, on 6 matching bases. Sequencing was performed on PBMCs. This TCR was sampled from a human donor in good health (CMV status not recorded). Some clones in this sample may be carry-over from other donors' samples. The nucleotide sequence is TGTGCCAGCAGCTGGGCAGGGGCAGCAAATGAGCAGTTCTTC. Its protein reads: CASSWAGAANEQFF.